This T cell receptor beta chain is drawn from a study of graft-versus-host responses after intestinal transplantation. At the level of the study: Isolated intestinal, liver-intestinal, or multivisceral transplants were what recipients had.

Produced via immunoSEQ multiplex PCR; TCRdb's table is partial and in-frame only. The sample lists about 51,000 clones; 89% were seen once. Regarding this clone: Its antigen is as yet unknown.

J was trimmed by 3 bases and V by 4 bases; bases with no gene match: 6. This CDR3 region has 16 residues. From germline, CDR1 is SGHDT and CDR2 YYEEEE. Study results and limitations: Analysis identified GvH clones in recipient marrow, with some appearing first in ileum or blood.

The sequence came from a human donor who was the organ donor for an intestinal transplant. The chain uses TRBV5-6 and TRBJ2-1, with 11 bases that match TRBD1. The sample here was unstimulated CD4+ T cells sorted from spleen or lymph node cells, taken before transplant. The CDR3 sequence is CASSILDRGLYNEQFF. CDR3 sequence (DNA): TGTGCCAGCAGCATCCTGGACAGGGGGCTCTACAATGAGCAGTTCTTC.